The following is a TCR beta chain sequence with its context. This sample was included in a study of sequential checkpoint blockade in melanoma. Overall study context: First-line arms were nivolumab then ipilimumab, or the reverse, randomized 1:1. Both treatment sequences were followed by maintenance nivolumab.

Data came from immunoSEQ multiplex PCR; TCRdb stores just in-frame clones and leaves some out. Among roughly 31,000 clones listed, 86% were seen once. Trimming shortened V by 3 bases and J by 1 base, and 15 bases separated the two germline ends. This CDR3 has 16 amino acids. Germline-derived CDR1 and CDR2 are LNHDA and SQIVND (reference sequence). Treatment denoted: randomized to nivolumab then ipilimumab (arm A) or the reverse (arm B). Patients had received no earlier DNA-damaging chemotherapy. Live CD3+CD8+ CD19− CD56− cells were sorted from PBMCs. The sample in question was CD8+ T cells sorted from blood (inferred from file names), obtained from a patient given nivolumab and ipilimumab in sequence. The chain has TRBV19 and TRBJ1-1, with D perhaps TRBD1 (6 bases). This clonotype was sampled from a human donor with melanoma. For the CDR3, the DNA is TGTGCCAGTAGTATGGGAGCAGGGGTTGGGAACACTGAAGCTTTCTTT. Translated: CASSMGAGVGNTEAFF.